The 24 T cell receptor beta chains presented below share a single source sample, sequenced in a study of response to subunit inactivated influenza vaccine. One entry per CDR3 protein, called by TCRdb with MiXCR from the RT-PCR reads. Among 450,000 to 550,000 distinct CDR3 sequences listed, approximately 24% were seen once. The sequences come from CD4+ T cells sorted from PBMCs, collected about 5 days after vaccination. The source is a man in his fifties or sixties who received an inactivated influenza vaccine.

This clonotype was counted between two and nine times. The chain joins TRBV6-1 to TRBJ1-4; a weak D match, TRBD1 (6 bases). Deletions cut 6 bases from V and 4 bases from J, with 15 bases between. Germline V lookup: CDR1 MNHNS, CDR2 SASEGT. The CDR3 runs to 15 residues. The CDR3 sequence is CASRGRQARNEKLFF. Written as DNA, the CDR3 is TGTGCCAGCAGGGGAAGACAGGCCCGTAATGAAAAACTGTTTTTT.

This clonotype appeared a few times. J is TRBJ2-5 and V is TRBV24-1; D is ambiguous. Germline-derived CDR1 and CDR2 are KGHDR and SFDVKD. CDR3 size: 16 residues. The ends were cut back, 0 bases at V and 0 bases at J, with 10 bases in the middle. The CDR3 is CATSDLLHGYQETQYF. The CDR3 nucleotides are TGTGCCACCAGTGATTTGCTCCACGGGTACCAAGAGACCCAGTACTTC.

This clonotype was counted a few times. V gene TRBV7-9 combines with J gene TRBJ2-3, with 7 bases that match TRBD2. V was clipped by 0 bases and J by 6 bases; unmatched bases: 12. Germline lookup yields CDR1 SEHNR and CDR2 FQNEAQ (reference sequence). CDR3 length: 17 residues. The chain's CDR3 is CASSLALRGKHTDTQYF. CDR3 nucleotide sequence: TGTGCCAGCAGCTTAGCGTTGCGGGGGAAACACACTGATACGCAGTATTTT.

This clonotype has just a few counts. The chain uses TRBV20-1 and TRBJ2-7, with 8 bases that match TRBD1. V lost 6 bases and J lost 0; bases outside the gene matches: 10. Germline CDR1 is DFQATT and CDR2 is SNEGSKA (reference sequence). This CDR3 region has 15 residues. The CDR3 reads CSANTRQGHSYEQYF. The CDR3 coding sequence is TGCAGTGCGAACACGCGACAGGGGCACTCCTACGAGCAGTACTTC.

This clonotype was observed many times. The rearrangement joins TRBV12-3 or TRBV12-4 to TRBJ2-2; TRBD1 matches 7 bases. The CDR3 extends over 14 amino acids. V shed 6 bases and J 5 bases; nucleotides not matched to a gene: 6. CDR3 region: CASSTTGMTGELFF. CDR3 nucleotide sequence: TGTGCCAGCAGCACGACAGGGATGACCGGGGAGCTGTTTTTT.

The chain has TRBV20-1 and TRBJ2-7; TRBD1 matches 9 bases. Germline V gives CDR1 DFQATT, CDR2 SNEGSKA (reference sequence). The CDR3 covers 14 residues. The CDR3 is CSGLRQGGSYEQYF. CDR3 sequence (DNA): TGCAGCGGCCTCCGACAGGGGGGCTCCTACGAGCAGTACTTC.

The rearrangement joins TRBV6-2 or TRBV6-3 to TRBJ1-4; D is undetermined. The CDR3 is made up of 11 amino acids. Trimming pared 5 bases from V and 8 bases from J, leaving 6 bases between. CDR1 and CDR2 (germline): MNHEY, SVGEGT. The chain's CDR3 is CASSDWEKLFF. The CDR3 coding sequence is TGTGCCAGCAGTGATTGGGAAAAACTGTTTTTT.

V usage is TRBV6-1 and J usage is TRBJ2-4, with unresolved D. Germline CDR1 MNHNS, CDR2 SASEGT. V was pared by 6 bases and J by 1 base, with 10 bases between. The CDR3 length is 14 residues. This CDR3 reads CASRPDIAKNIQYF. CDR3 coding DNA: TGTGCCAGCAGGCCCGATATCGCCAAAAACATTCAGTACTTC.

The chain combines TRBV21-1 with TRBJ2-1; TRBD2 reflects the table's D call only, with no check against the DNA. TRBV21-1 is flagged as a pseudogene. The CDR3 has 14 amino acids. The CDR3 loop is CASSKASAHNEQFF. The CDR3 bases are TGTGCCAGCAGCAAAGCTAGCGCGCACAATGAGCAGTTCTTC.

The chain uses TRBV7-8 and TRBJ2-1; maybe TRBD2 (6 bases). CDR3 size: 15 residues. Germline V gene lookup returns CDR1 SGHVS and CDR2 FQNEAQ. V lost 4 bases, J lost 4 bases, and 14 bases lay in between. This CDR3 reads CASSSPRGIYNEQFF. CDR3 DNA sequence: TGTGCCAGCAGCTCCCCACGGGGGATATACAATGAGCAGTTCTTC.

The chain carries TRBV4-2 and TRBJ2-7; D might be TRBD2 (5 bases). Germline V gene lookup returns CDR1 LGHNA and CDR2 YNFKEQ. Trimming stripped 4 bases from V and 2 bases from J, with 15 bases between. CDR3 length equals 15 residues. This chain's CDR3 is CASSPDFGVTYEQYF. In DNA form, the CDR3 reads TGTGCCAGCAGCCCGGACTTTGGGGTTACCTACGAGCAGTACTTC.

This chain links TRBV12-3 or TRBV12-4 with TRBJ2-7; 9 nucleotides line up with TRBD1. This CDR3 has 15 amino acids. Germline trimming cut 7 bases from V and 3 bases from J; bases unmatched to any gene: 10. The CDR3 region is CASTLSGTGSYEQYF. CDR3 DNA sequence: TGTGCCAGCACCTTATCCGGGACAGGGAGCTACGAGCAGTACTTC.

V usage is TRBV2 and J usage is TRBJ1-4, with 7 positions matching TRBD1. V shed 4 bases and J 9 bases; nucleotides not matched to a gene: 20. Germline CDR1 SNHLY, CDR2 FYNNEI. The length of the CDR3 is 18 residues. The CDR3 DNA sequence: TGTGCCAGCAGTGTGAGGGGGCAGGGAGGCCCAACGAGGAAAAAACTGTTTTTT. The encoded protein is CASSVRGQGGPTRKKLFF.

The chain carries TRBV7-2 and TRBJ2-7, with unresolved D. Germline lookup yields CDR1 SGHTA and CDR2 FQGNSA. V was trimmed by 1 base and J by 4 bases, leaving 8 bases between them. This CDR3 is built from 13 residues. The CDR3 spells CASSLERRYEQYF. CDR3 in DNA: TGTGCCAGCAGCTTAGAACGGCGGTACGAGCAGTACTTC.

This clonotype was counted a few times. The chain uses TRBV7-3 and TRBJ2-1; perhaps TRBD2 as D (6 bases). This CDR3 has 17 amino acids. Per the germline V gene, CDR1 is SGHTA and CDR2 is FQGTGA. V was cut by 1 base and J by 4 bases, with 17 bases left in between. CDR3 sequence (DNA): TGTGCCAGCAGCTTAATGGGGGGAGTCGACGGGTACAATGAGCAGTTCTTC. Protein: CASSLMGGVDGYNEQFF.

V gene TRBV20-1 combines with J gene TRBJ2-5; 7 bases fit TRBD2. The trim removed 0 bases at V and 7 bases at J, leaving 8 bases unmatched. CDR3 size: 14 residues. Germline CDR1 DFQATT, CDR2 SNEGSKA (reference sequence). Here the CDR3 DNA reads TGCAGTGCTAGAGAGTTAAAAGCGGGGCTGACCCAGTACTTC. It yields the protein CSARELKAGLTQYF.

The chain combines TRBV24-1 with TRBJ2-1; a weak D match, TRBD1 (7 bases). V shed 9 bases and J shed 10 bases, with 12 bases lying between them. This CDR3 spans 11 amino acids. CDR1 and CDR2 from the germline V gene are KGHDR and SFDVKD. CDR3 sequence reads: CATAEGQEQFF. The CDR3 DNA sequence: TGTGCCACCGCGGAGGGACAGGAGCAGTTCTTC.

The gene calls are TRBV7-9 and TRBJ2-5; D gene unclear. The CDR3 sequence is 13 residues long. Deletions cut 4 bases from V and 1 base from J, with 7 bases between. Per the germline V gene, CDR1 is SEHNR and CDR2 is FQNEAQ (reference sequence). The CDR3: CASSYHGQETQYF. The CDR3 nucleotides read TGTGCCAGCAGCTACCACGGCCAAGAGACCCAGTACTTC.

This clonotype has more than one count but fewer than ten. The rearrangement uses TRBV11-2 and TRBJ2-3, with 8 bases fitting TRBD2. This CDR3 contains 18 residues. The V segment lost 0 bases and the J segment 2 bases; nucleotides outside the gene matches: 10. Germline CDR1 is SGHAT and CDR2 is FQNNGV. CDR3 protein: CASSLELTGGAPTDTQYF. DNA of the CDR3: TGTGCCAGCAGCTTAGAGTTAACGGGGGGGGCCCCCACAGATACGCAGTATTTT.

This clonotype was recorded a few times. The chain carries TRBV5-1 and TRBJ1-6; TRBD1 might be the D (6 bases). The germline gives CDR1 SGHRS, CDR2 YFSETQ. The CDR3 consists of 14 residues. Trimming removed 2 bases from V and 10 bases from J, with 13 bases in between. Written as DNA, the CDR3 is TGCGCCAGCAGCTTTCAGGGGCAGGGATCACCCCTCCACTTT. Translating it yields CASSFQGQGSPLHF.

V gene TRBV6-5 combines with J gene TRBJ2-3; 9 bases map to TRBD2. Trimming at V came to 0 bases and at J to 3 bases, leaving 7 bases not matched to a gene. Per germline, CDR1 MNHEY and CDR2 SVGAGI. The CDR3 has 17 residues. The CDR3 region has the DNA TGTGCCAGCAGTTACTCGATTGCGGGGGGGTTGACAGATACGCAGTATTTT. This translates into CASSYSIAGGLTDTQYF.

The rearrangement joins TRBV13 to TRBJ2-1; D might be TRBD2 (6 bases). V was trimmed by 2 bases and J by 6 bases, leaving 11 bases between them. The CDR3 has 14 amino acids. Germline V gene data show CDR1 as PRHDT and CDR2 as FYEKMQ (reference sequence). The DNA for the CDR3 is TGTGCCAGCAGCTTACCCGGGACTTTCAATGAGCAGTTCTTC. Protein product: CASSLPGTFNEQFF.

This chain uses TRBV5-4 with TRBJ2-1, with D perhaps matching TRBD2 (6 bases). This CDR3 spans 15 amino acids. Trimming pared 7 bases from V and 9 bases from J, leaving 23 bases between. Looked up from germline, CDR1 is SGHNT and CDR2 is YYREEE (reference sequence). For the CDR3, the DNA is TGTGCCAGCCGTCGGGGGATAGGTTTTGGGGGTGAGCAGTTCTTC. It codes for CASRRGIGFGGEQFF.

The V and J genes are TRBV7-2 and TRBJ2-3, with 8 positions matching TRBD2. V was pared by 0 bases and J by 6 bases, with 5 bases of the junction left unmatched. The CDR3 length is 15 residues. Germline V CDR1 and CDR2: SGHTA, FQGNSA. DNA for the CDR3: TGTGCCAGCAGCTTAGCCGGGGGGGCCAGGGATACGCAGTATTTT. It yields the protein CASSLAGGARDTQYF.